The 32 T cell receptor beta chains below all came from one sample that was sequenced in a study of T cell repertoires in urothelial bladder cancer. Some clones are missing from TCRdb's copy, which holds only in-frame ones; the method was immunoSEQ multiplex PCR. The sample lists about 13,000 clones, around three fifths occurring once. The specimen sequenced was tumor-infiltrating cells from bladder cancer. Receptor source: a human donor with urothelial carcinoma.

The chain uses TRBV11-1 and TRBJ2-1; 8 bases map to TRBD2. This CDR3 is built from 15 residues. V gave up 5 bases and J gave up 7 bases; unmatched junction bases: 10. Germline V gene data show CDR1 as SGHAT and CDR2 as FQDESV (reference sequence). The chain's CDR3 is CASSHGVAGRNEQFF. CDR3 in DNA: TGTGCCAGCAGCCACGGGGTAGCGGGGAGGAATGAGCAGTTCTTC.

The chain recombines TRBV19 with TRBJ2-7; D is unclear. V was shortened by 3 bases and J by 3 bases, with 9 bases between the two germline ends. The germline gives CDR1 LNHDA, CDR2 SQIVND (reference sequence). The CDR3 totals 13 residues. The DNA of the CDR3 is TGTGCCAGTAGTATTGGCCGGAGCTACGAGCAGTACTTC. Amino acid sequence: CASSIGRSYEQYF.

The chain recombines TRBV5-1 with TRBJ1-4; D not resolved. V lost 3 bases and J 0 bases, leaving 9 bases between the germline ends. The germline V gene encodes CDR1 SGHRS and CDR2 YFSETQ. CDR3 length equals 15 residues. The CDR3 loop reads CASSYQEPTNEKLFF. The CDR3 DNA reads TGCGCCAGCAGCTATCAAGAACCAACTAATGAAAAACTGTTTTTT. The whole variable domain, remainder taken from reference TRBV5-1 and TRBJ1-4, is KAGVTQTPRYLIKTRGQQVTLSCSPISGHRSVSWYQQTPGQGLQFLFEYFSETQRNKGNFPGRFSGRQFSNSRSEMNVSTLELGDSALYLCASSYQEPTNEKLFFGSGTQLSVL.

V is TRBV7-2 and J is TRBJ1-5, with unresolved D. There are 17 residues in the CDR3. The germline CDR1 and CDR2 sequences are SGHTA and FQGNSA. Trimming took 1 base from V and 2 from J, leaving 15 bases between them. The CDR3 sequence is CASSLGQTTSRNQPQHF. The CDR3 DNA sequence: TGTGCCAGCAGCTTAGGGCAGACGACTTCGCGCAATCAGCCCCAGCATTTT. The full variable domain, completed using reference TRBV7-2 and TRBJ1-5, is GAGVSQSPSNKVTEKGKDVELRCDPISGHTALYWYRQSLGQGLEFLIYFQGNSAPDKSGLPSDRFSAERTGGSVSTLTIQRTQQEDSAVYLCASSLGQTTSRNQPQHFGDGTRLSIL.

This clone has more than one count but fewer than ten. The chain employs TRBV6-1 and TRBJ2-7; D is perhaps TRBD2 (5 bases). The germline V gene encodes CDR1 MNHNS and CDR2 SASEGT. V lost 8 bases and J 1 base, leaving 9 bases between the germline ends. CDR3 size: 12 residues. The CDR3 here is CASSPGSYEQYV. The CDR3, as DNA: TGTGCCAGCTCGCCGGGATCCTACGAGCAGTACGTC.

This rearrangement joins TRBV2 to TRBJ1-2; 7 positions match TRBD1. In germline, CDR1 is SNHLY, CDR2 FYNNEI. Trimming cost V 5 bases and J 4 bases; bases outside gene matches: 10. The CDR3 spans 15 residues. CDR3 amino acids: CASSSWDSALYGYTF. The CDR3 DNA sequence: TGTGCCAGCAGTTCCTGGGACAGCGCACTCTATGGCTACACCTTC.

The chain carries TRBV21-1 and TRBJ1-1; the table calls TRBD1, which could not be checked here. TRBV21-1 is termed a pseudogene. The CDR3 has 15 residues. The CDR3 sequence is CASSKVGTPNTEAFF. DNA for the CDR3: TGTGCCAGCAGCAAGGTTGGGACACCGAACACTGAAGCTTTCTTT.

The chain combines TRBV5-1 with TRBJ1-4; D gene ambiguous. Germline V CDR1 and CDR2: SGHRS, YFSETQ. The CDR3 extends over 14 amino acids. V lost 0 bases and J 0 bases, leaving 3 bases between the germline ends. CDR3 nucleotides: TGCGCCAGCAGCTTGGAAGCAACTAATGAAAAACTGTTTTTT. Protein product: CASSLEATNEKLFF.

The chain couples TRBV5-6 to TRBJ2-1; 12 nucleotides align to TRBD2. The CDR3 length is 15 residues. CDR1 is SGHDT, CDR2 YYEEEE, per germline. Trimming took 6 bases from V and 9 from J; bases not matched to a gene: 10. In DNA, the CDR3 is TGTGCCAGCATGAAGAGGACTAGCGGGGATTTTGAGCAGTTCTTC. Amino acid sequence: CASMKRTSGDFEQFF.

The chain combines TRBV6-5 with TRBJ1-2, with 11 bases aligning to TRBD1. Trimming removed 5 bases from V and 12 bases from J; junction bases left unmatched: 11. The CDR3 sequence is 14 residues long. From germline, CDR1 is MNHEY and CDR2 SVGAGI. The CDR3 is CASSRAGTGGTDTF. DNA for the CDR3: TGTGCCAGCAGTAGGGCCGGGACAGGGGGGACGGACACCTTC.

The sample holds a few counts of this clone. The gene calls are TRBV19 and TRBJ2-3; possibly TRBD1 or TRBD2 for D (5 bases each). Trimming left V 4 bases short and J 0 bases short, with 8 bases between. The CDR3 is 14 residues long. CDR1 LNHDA and CDR2 SQIVND come from the germline V gene (reference sequence). The CDR3 bases are TGTGCCAGTAGTACCGGGACGAGCACAGATACGCAGTATTTT. Protein product: CASSTGTSTDTQYF.

The V and J genes are TRBV7-3 and TRBJ1-6; a weak D match, TRBD1 (5 bases). Trimming shortened V by 4 bases and J by 11 bases, and 12 bases separated the two germline ends. There are 13 residues in the CDR3. Germline V gene data show CDR1 as SGHTA and CDR2 as FQGTGA. In DNA, the CDR3 is TGTGCCAGCAGCTCCACGCCGGGGGCACCCCTCCACTTT. This codes for CASSSTPGAPLHF. The whole variable domain, remainder taken from reference TRBV7-3 and TRBJ1-6, is GAGVSQTPSNKVTEKGKYVELRCDPISGHTALYWYRQSLGQGPEFLIYFQGTGAADDSGLPNDRFFAVRPEGSVSTLKIQRTERGDSAVYLCASSSTPGAPLHFGNGTRLTVT.

A remark on this clone: At one end the junction does not follow the germline gene, possibly because of a read error. The J gene is TRBJ1-3, the V gene TRBV19; D uncertain. The germline gives CDR1 LNHDA, CDR2 SQIVND (reference sequence). The CDR3 has 16 amino acids. The DNA of the CDR3 is TGTGCCAGTAGTTATCAGTGGACTAGCTCTAGAAACACCATATATTTT. This gives the protein CASSYQWTSSRNTIYF.

This clone is labeled medium-sized. This chain links TRBV6-1 with TRBJ1-2; 9 nucleotides line up with TRBD1. Trimming took 4 bases from V and 5 from J; bases not matched to a gene: 8. This CDR3 is built from 15 residues. Germline V gene lookup returns CDR1 MNHNS and CDR2 SASEGT. CDR3 sequence: CASSASRDRVYGYTF. The CDR3 bases are TGTGCCAGCAGTGCAAGCCGGGACAGGGTATATGGCTACACCTTC.

For the CDR3, the DNA is TGTGCCAGCAGCTCCTTGACTAGCGGGGGTAGAGGGACCCAGTACTTC. Amino acid sequence: CASSSLTSGGRGTQYF. J is TRBJ2-5 and V is TRBV5-6, with TRBD2 matching over 12 bases. CDR1 and CDR2 from the germline V gene are SGHDT and YYEEEE. The CDR3 is 16 amino acids. The V gene end was trimmed by 3 bases and the J gene end by 7 bases; junction bases not matched to a gene: 10.

Judged by abundance, this clone is medium-sized (0.01 to 0.1%). The chain couples TRBV9 to TRBJ2-2; D ambiguous. The germline gives CDR1 SGDLS, CDR2 YYNGEE. V lost 1 base to trimming and J lost 5 bases, with 0 bases between them. The CDR3 consists of 11 residues. This CDR3 reads CASSVTGELFF. The CDR3 DNA sequence: TGTGCCAGCAGCGTAACCGGGGAGCTGTTTTTT.

V gene TRBV19 combines with J gene TRBJ2-1; TRBD2 agrees at 16 bases. In germline, CDR1 is LNHDA, CDR2 SQIVND (reference sequence). V was clipped by 6 bases and J by 4 bases; unmatched bases: 6. The CDR3 extends over 17 amino acids. CDR3 residues: CASSDGTSGGEYNEQFF. CDR3 DNA: TGTGCCAGTAGCGACGGGACTAGCGGGGGGGAATACAATGAGCAGTTCTTC. Together with reference TRBV19 and TRBJ2-1, the CDR3 gives the full variable domain: DGGITQSPKYLFRKEGQNVTLSCEQNLNHDAMYWYRQDPGQGLRLIYYSQIVNDFQKGDIAEGYSVSREKKESFPLTVTSAQKNPTAFYLCASSDGTSGGEYNEQFFGPGTRLTVL.

The chain uses TRBV7-9 and TRBJ1-2; no definite D call. V gave up 5 bases and J gave up 0 bases, with 7 bases separating them. This CDR3 region has 13 residues. Germline V gives CDR1 SEHNR, CDR2 FQNEAQ (reference sequence). Here the CDR3 reads CASSLQPNYGYTF. The CDR3 bases are TGTGCCAGCAGCCTTCAGCCTAACTATGGCTACACCTTC.

V and J are TRBV5-5 and TRBJ1-2, with TRBD1 identical over 9 bases. Germline values: CDR1 SGHKS, CDR2 YYEKEE (reference sequence). The CDR3 is 15 amino acids. The ends lost 0 bases at V and 4 bases at J; junction bases unmatched: 4. The CDR3 bases are TGTGCCAGCAGCTTGGTTGCGGGACAGGGCTATGGCTACACCTTC. It translates to CASSLVAGQGYGYTF.

The chain links TRBV7-2 to TRBJ1-2, with TRBD1 as a possible D gene (6 bases). The CDR3 consists of 14 residues. Trimming removed 5 bases at V and 5 bases at J, with 15 bases between. The V gene's germline CDR1 is SGHTA and CDR2 FQGNSA. The CDR3 is CASSSTEGVYGYTF. The CDR3 DNA is TGTGCCAGCAGCAGTACTGAGGGGGTTTATGGCTACACCTTC. Looking up the rest from reference TRBV7-2 and TRBJ1-2 gives the full variable domain: GAGVSQSPSNKVTEKGKDVELRCDPISGHTALYWYRQSLGQGLEFLIYFQGNSAPDKSGLPSDRFSAERTGGSVSTLTIQRTQQEDSAVYLCASSSTEGVYGYTFGSGTRLTVV.

The V gene is TRBV29-1, the J gene TRBJ2-7, with D perhaps TRBD1 (6 bases). Germline V lookup: CDR1 SQVTM, CDR2 ANQGSEA. V dropped 4 bases and J dropped 2 bases, with 15 bases sitting between them. The CDR3 totals 14 residues. DNA for the CDR3: TGCAGCGTTGGGTCTGCTCAGGGGACCTACGAGCAGTACTTC. Amino acid sequence: CSVGSAQGTYEQYF.

This chain joins TRBV18 and TRBJ2-3, with TRBD2 identical over 8 bases. V shed 1 base and J 1 base; nucleotides not matched to a gene: 7. The germline CDR1 and CDR2 sequences are KGHSH and LQKENI. This CDR3 is 17 amino acids long. The CDR3 coding sequence is TGTGCCAGCTCACCACTCCGCGGGGGGAGAGGCACAGATACGCAGTATTTT. Translated: CASSPLRGGRGTDTQYF.

The genes are TRBV7-2 and TRBJ2-5; 13 bases map to TRBD2. Germline V lookup: CDR1 SGHTA, CDR2 FQGNSA. J was trimmed by 5 bases and V by 6 bases; bases with no gene match: 9. The CDR3 totals 16 residues. CDR3 protein: CASRPTSGGAGETQYF. CDR3 DNA: TGTGCCAGCAGACCCACTAGCGGGGGGGCTGGCGAGACCCAGTACTTC.

This clone has only a few counts. The V and J genes are TRBV19 and TRBJ1-5, with D tentatively TRBD1 (5 bases). Germline CDR1 LNHDA, CDR2 SQIVND (reference sequence). V lost 9 bases and J 4 bases, leaving 10 bases between the germline ends. The CDR3 is made up of 12 amino acids. CDR3 residues: CASLGGNQPQHF. As DNA, the CDR3 is TGTGCCAGCCTTGGGGGAAATCAGCCCCAGCATTTT. The full variable domain, completed using reference TRBV19 and TRBJ1-5, is DGGITQSPKYLFRKEGQNVTLSCEQNLNHDAMYWYRQDPGQGLRLIYYSQIVNDFQKGDIAEGYSVSREKKESFPLTVTSAQKNPTAFYLCASLGGNQPQHFGDGTRLSIL.

This clone was counted only a few times. The chain carries TRBV25-1 and TRBJ2-5; TRBD1 matches at 7 bases. The ends lost 4 bases at V and 1 base at J; junction bases unmatched: 9. Germline CDR1 reads MGHDK; CDR2 reads SYGVNS. The CDR3 contains 16 residues. In DNA, the CDR3 is TGTGCCAGCAGTGTTGGGACAGCTGGGGTCCAAGAGACCCAGTACTTC. This sequence encodes CASSVGTAGVQETQYF.

The CDR3, as DNA: TGTGCTAGTGGTCCAGGATACCTCGACAGGGGTTATGGCACCGGGGAGCTGTTTTTT. Translating it yields CASGPGYLDRGYGTGELFF. The V call is TRBV12-5, the J call TRBJ2-2; 8 nucleotides line up with TRBD1. Germline V gene lookup returns CDR1 LGHNT and CDR2 FRNRAP. Trimming cost V 5 bases and J 4 bases; bases outside gene matches: 18. The CDR3 covers 19 residues. The variable domain in full, with the rest retrieved from reference TRBV12-5 and TRBJ2-2, is DARVTQTPRHKVTEMGQEVTMRCQPILGHNTVFWYRQTMMQGLELLAYFRNRAPLDDSGMPKDRFSAEMPDATLATLKIQPSEPRDSAVYFCASGPGYLDRGYGTGELFFGEGSRLTVL.

This chain links TRBV5-1 with TRBJ1-1; TRBD1 might be the D (5 bases). Germline-derived CDR1 and CDR2 are SGHRS and YFSETQ. V lost 0 bases and J 5 bases, leaving 14 bases between the germline ends. This CDR3 has 15 amino acids. The CDR3 loop reads CASSLEGRVETEAFF. For the CDR3, the DNA is TGCGCCAGCAGCTTGGAGGGCAGGGTAGAAACTGAAGCTTTCTTT.

This clone was detected once. The genes are TRBV9 and TRBJ1-2; D is uncertain. The CDR3 has 11 amino acids. In germline, CDR1 is SGDLS, CDR2 YYNGEE. Deletions cut 7 bases from V and 3 bases from J, with 7 bases between. CDR3 residues: CASRADYGYTF. The CDR3 DNA sequence: TGTGCCAGCCGGGCAGACTATGGCTACACCTTC. Complete variable domain (other parts from reference TRBV9 and TRBJ1-2): DSGVTQTPKHLITATGQRVTLRCSPRSGDLSVYWYQQSLDQGLQFLIQYYNGEERAKGNILERFSAQQFPDLHSELNLSSLELGDSALYFCASRADYGYTFGSGTRLTVV.

This chain uses TRBV5-8 with TRBJ1-1; D not resolved. This CDR3 is 16 amino acids long. Trimming removed 6 bases from V and 1 base from J, with 19 bases in between. Germline assignment: CDR1 SGHTS and CDR2 YDEGEE. The DNA for the CDR3 is TGTGCCAGCATCAACTTTTTCTTCAGGCGGAACACTGAAGCTTTCTTT. It yields the protein CASINFFFRRNTEAFF.

V usage is TRBV6-1 and J usage is TRBJ1-5; TRBD1 matches at 7 bases. The CDR3 totals 17 residues. Germline V gene data show CDR1 as MNHNS and CDR2 as SASEGT. V trimming: 3 bases; J trimming: 5 bases; junction bases outside the gene matches: 13. The CDR3 DNA follows: TGTGCCAGCAGTGAGATCAAGCCGGGACAGCCTTATCAGCCCCAGCATTTT. Amino acid sequence: CASSEIKPGQPYQPQHF.

The chain recombines TRBV5-6 with TRBJ1-4, with D hard to call. The ends were cut back, 3 bases at V and 6 bases at J, with 12 bases in the middle. Germline loops: CDR1 SGHDT, CDR2 YYEEEE. The CDR3 consists of 14 residues. CDR3 region: CASSSPTRDEKLFF. The CDR3 DNA reads as TGTGCCAGCAGCTCCCCCACAAGGGATGAAAAACTGTTTTTT.

The V call is TRBV6-5, the J call TRBJ1-1, with a possible D match to TRBD1 (5 bases). V was shortened by 3 bases and J by 2 bases, with 10 bases between the two germline ends. The V gene's germline CDR1 is MNHEY and CDR2 SVGAGI. This CDR3 spans 14 amino acids. The CDR3 spells CASSYGTLNTEAFF. The CDR3 DNA sequence: TGTGCCAGCAGTTATGGGACGTTAAACACTGAAGCTTTCTTT.